This T cell receptor beta chain was sequenced during a study of T cells after yellow fever vaccination. TCRdb re-analysed the 5' RACE reads in MiXCR, keeping a single row per CDR3 protein. Of hundreds of thousands of distinct CDR3 sequences listed, around an eighth are singletons. Study-level results: When the response was secondary, it was weaker but reached its peak faster, day 5 versus 15. Clones from primary vaccination mostly reappeared after the booster (about 97% CD4, approximately 88% CD8).

As regards this clonotype: The antigen is unknown.

Here the sequenced sample was PBMCs, taken on the day of the yellow fever booster vaccination. This sequence was found in a man between 25 and 39 years old who received the YFV17D yellow fever vaccine.

CDR3 in DNA: TGTGCCAGCAGCGTCGGTCCCGGGGAACAGGGGTTAGCCAAAAACATTCAGTACTTC. Translated: CASSVGPGEQGLAKNIQYF. The chain joins TRBV5-6 to TRBJ2-4, with 7 bases lining up with TRBD1. Trimming at V came to 4 bases and at J to 0 bases, leaving 16 bases not matched to a gene. The CDR3 spans 19 residues. Per germline, CDR1 SGHDT and CDR2 YYEEEE. Using reference TRBV5-6 and TRBJ2-4 for the parts outside the CDR3, the full variable domain is DAGVTQSPTHLIKTRGQQVTLRCSPKSGHDTVSWYQQALGQGPQFIFQYYEEEERQRGNFPDRFSGHQFPNYSSELNVNALLLGDSALYLCASSVGPGEQGLAKNIQYFGAGTRLSVL.